This T cell receptor (beta chain) was identified during a study of shared clonotypes between healthy human individuals. Trimming shortened V by 1 base and J by 8 bases, and 11 bases separated the two germline ends. The CDR3 runs to 13 residues. Germline V lookup: CDR1 SGHAT, CDR2 FQDESV (reference sequence). Profiling relied on immunoSEQ multiplex PCR, and the TCRdb table lists in-frame clones only, not all of them. Here the sample spans about 1,500,000 clones, approximately 97% being singletons. The sample consisted of naive CD4+ T cells sorted from blood. Noted subset: CD45RA+ positively selected. The chain carries TRBV11-1 and TRBJ1-1, with D tentatively TRBD1 (5 bases). This sequence originates from a man aged 30 to 39 in good health. The CDR3 DNA reads TGTGCCAGCAGCTTAGTAGGGGTAGTGGAAGCTTTCTTT. This translates into CASSLVGVVEAFF.